A selection of T cell receptor beta chains follows, all from one sample in a study of cytomegalovirus exposure and HLA in healthy donors. Assay: immunoSEQ multiplex PCR; the TCRdb copy retains only in-frame clones and omits some. The sample consists of under 200,000 clones, approximately 85% of them appearing once. The sequenced sample was PBMCs. All receptors derive from a woman aged 50 to 65 in good health and CMV-seronegative. Both conserved end residues are part of each CDR3. The order of the fields is J gene, clone size, D gene, CDR3 length, V gene, CDR3 DNA, CDR3 protein. D genes are given only for firm matches. Expanded clones get a size class; other rows say once, few or many, or leave the size out.

>TRBJ1-5|once|NA|16|TRBV7-2
TGTGCCAGCAGCTTAGCCGGACCAGGGAGCAATCAGCCCCAGCATTTT
CASSLAGPGSNQPQHF
>TRBJ2-7|NA|TRBD1|16|TRBV11-2
TGTGCCAGCAGCTCCTCACCGGGACAGGGGAGCCACGAGCAGTACTTC
CASSSSPGQGSHEQYF
>TRBJ1-5|NA|NA|16|TRBV19
TGTGCCAGTAAGGACAGCCTTCATTATAGCAATCAGCCCCAGCATTTT
CASKDSLHYSNQPQHF
>TRBJ2-3|NA|TRBD2|16|TRBV7-8
TGTGCCAGCAGCGTCGGGACTAGCGGGTACACAGATACGCAGTATTTT
CASSVGTSGYTDTQYF
>TRBJ2-3|NA|TRBD2|15|TRBV7-9
TGTGCCAGCAGCCGGACTAGCGGTGGCCCAGATACGCAGTATTTT
CASSRTSGGPDTQYF
>TRBJ2-3|few|TRBD2|14|TRBV30
TGTGCCTGGAGTGTTGGTAGCGGGCCAGATACGCAGTATTTT
CAWSVGSGPDTQYF
>TRBJ2-5|NA|TRBD2|16|TRBV6-6
TGTGCCAGCAGTTCCTCCACTAGCGGGATCCGGGAGACCCAGTACTTC
CASSSSTSGIRETQYF
>TRBJ1-1|NA|NA|11|TRBV5-4
TGTGCCAGCAGCTTCCGCACTGAAGCTTTCTTT
CASSFRTEAFF
>TRBJ2-3|NA|NA|19|TRBV7-8
TGTGCCAGCAGCTTAGCGTTGGCGGGTCTAAGGACTAGCACAGATACGCAGTATTTT
CASSLALAGLRTSTDTQYF
>TRBJ2-3|NA|NA|11|TRBV30
TGTGCCTGGAGTGGGGAGATAGCGCAGTATTTT
CAWSGEIAQYF
>TRBJ1-2|NA|NA|13|TRBV5-8
TGTGCCAGCAGCTTGCAGACAGACTATGGCTACACCTTC
CASSLQTDYGYTF
>TRBJ2-7|once|NA|12|TRBV7-8
TGTGCCAGCAGCCTCCAGGGCTACGAGCAGTACTTC
CASSLQGYEQYF
>TRBJ2-3|NA|TRBD2|15|TRBV6-5
TGTGCCAGCAGTTACCAAGCGGGAGGCCCAGATACGCAGTATTTT
CASSYQAGGPDTQYF
>TRBJ2-2|NA|TRBD2|17|TRBV9
TGTGCCAGCAGCGCCCGCGGGGGACTAGTGTCTGGCGGGGAGCTGTTTTTT
CASSARGGLVSGGELFF
>TRBJ2-1|few|NA|15|TRBV6-5
TGTGCCAGCAGTTTCCTCAGTGCGGGCGCCAATGAGCAGTTCTTC
CASSFLSAGANEQFF
>TRBJ2-3|NA|NA|14|TRBV6-4
TGTGCTCCGCCAGGGGCACCTCGCACAGATACGCAGTATTTT
CAPPGAPRTDTQYF
>TRBJ2-2|once|TRBD1|15|TRBV7-7
TGTGCCAGCAGCTTACAGGGGGTTGGAACCGGGGAGCTGTTTTTT
CASSLQGVGTGELFF
>TRBJ2-1|once|TRBD2|14|TRBV5-1
TGCGCCAGCAGTCTGACGGGGGGCTACAATGAGCAGTTCTTC
CASSLTGGYNEQFF
>TRBJ2-3|NA|TRBD2|17|TRBV7-2
TGTGCCAGCAGCTCCACCCCAAGACTAGCGGGCACAGATACGCAGTATTTT
CASSSTPRLAGTDTQYF
>TRBJ1-1|few|NA|14|TRBV27
TGTGCCAGCGGGCGAAGGGGGGGGCGGACTGAAGCTTTCTTT
CASGRRGGRTEAFF
>TRBJ1-2|NA|NA|12|TRBV27
TGTGCCAGCAGTTCAGGGTTTCATGGCTACACCTTC
CASSSGFHGYTF
>TRBJ1-2|NA|NA|13|TRBV28
TGTGCCAGCAGTTTGAATAGTAACTATGGCTACACCTTC
CASSLNSNYGYTF
>TRBJ2-1|NA|NA|16|TRBV27
TGTGCCAGCAGTCCCTCCCCTAGCGCCTCCTACAATGAGCAGTTCTTC
CASSPSPSASYNEQFF
>TRBJ2-2|NA|NA|13|TRBV6-6
TGTGCCAGCAGTTTCCAGGGGACCGGGGAGCTGTTTTTT
CASSFQGTGELFF
>TRBJ2-1|NA|TRBD1|16|TRBV28
TGTGCCAGCAGTTTAACGGGACAGGGGATCTACAATGAGCAGTTCTTC
CASSLTGQGIYNEQFF
>TRBJ2-7|few|NA|14|TRBV5-1
TGCGCCAGCAGCCCCCGGGACACTGGGATCGCGCAGTACTTC
CASSPRDTGIAQYF
>TRBJ1-5|NA|TRBD1|14|TRBV7-9
TGTGCCAGCAGCTTAGGGGACAGGGCAGGGCCCCAGCATTTT
CASSLGDRAGPQHF
>TRBJ2-7|NA|TRBD1|16|TRBV28
TGTGCCAGCAGTTTTACTGGGCCAGGGGGCCGGGGCGAGCAGTACTTC
CASSFTGPGGRGEQYF